A selection of T cell receptor beta chains follows, all from one sample in a study of beta chain features in type 1 diabetes. Some clones are missing from TCRdb's copy, which holds only in-frame ones; the method was immunoSEQ multiplex PCR. Altogether roughly 500,000 clones are present, about an eighth being singletons, with the ten largest covering 0.045% to 0.05%. Sequenced input: naive CD4+ T cells from blood. These receptors were taken from a woman between 18 and 29 years old in good health. The conserved cysteine and the conserved F or W are not part of the CDR3 here. For some rows the clone size is stated as once, few or many, or as a class when expanded; others skip it.

cdr3_length | j_call | v_call | clone_size | cdr3_aa
12 | TRBJ2-7 | TRBV9 | NA | ASSVSKGSYEQY
14 | TRBJ2-7 | TRBV27 | NA | ASSPSGRGTLYEQY
10 | TRBJ1-2 | TRBV2 | few | ASSARAYGYT
11 | TRBJ2-5 | TRBV11-1 | NA | ASSRTGQETQY
15 | TRBJ2-3 | TRBV4-3 | NA | ASSHPARAGRFDTQY
14 | TRBJ2-5 | TRBV30 | few | AWSISSLRAEETQY
13 | TRBJ2-6 | TRBV7-3 | few | ASSLFGSGANVLT
15 | TRBJ2-1 | TRBV25-1 | NA | ASSPLTGFSVNNEQF
10 | TRBJ2-7 | TRBV7-9 | NA | ASSLAGEVQY
16 | TRBJ2-1 | TRBV9 | NA | ASSVEPRGRIILNEQF
13 | TRBJ2-5 | TRBV7-2 | NA | ASTIGVGREETQY
12 | TRBJ2-1 | TRBV14 | NA | ASSHLAGYNEQF
10 | TRBJ1-2 | TRBV7-2 | NA | ASSRSHYGYT
14 | TRBJ2-3 | TRBV9 | NA | ASSVGSRGGTDTQY
12 | TRBJ2-3 | TRBV30 | NA | AWSVQTVTDTQY
9 | TRBJ2-3 | TRBV7-6 | NA | ASSFKDTQY
12 | TRBJ2-7 | TRBV27 | NA | ASRRTGQFYEQY
11 | TRBJ2-3 | TRBV4-3 | NA | ASSQKDLDTQY
14 | TRBJ2-5 | TRBV14 | NA | ASSQEGPAGAETQY
14 | TRBJ1-2 | TRBV13 | NA | ASSLGLQGRNYGYT
10 | TRBJ2-7 | TRBV7-6 | few | ASSFNRYEQY